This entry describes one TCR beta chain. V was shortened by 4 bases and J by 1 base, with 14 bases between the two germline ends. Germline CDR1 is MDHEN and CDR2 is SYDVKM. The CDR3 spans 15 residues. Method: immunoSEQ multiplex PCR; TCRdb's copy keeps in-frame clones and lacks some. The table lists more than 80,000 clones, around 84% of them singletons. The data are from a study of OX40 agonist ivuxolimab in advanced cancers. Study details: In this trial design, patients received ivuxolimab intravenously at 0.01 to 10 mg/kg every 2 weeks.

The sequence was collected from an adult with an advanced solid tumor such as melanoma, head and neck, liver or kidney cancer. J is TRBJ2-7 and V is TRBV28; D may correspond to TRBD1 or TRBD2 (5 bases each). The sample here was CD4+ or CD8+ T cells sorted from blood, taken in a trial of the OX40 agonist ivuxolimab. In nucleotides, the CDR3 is TGTGCCAGCAGTTCCCCAGGGAGAGGATCCTACGAGCAGTACTTC. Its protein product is CASSSPGRGSYEQYF. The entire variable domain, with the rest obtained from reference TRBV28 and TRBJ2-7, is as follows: DVKVTQSSRYLVKRTGEKVFLECVQDMDHENMFWYRQDPGLGLRLIYFSYDVKMKEKGDIPEGYSVSREKKERFSLILESASTNQTSMYLCASSSPGRGSYEQYFGPGTRLTVT.